This TCR beta chain was captured by sequencing in a study of blood T cell repertoires in COVID-19. As for the study in general: Material from acute and convalescent COVID-19 was sourced from the United States, Italy and Spain. In each case, the material was cDNA or gDNA derived from T cells, B-cell-depleted T cells, or PBMCs.

Source study methods: For nucleated cells, counts were estimated from reference gene primer amplification. TCRdb's table, derived via immunoSEQ multiplex PCR, lists solely in-frame clones and lacks some. That table is the source of V, J and clone size, and D and trimming were worked out from the DNA. Of a few hundred thousand clones listed, 80% to 90% were seen once; the top ten hold around 0.8%. Germline V lookup: CDR1 ENHRY, CDR2 SYGVKD. J was trimmed by 4 bases and V by 11 bases; bases with no gene match: 10. The CDR3 consists of 14 residues. This chain joins TRBV10-3 and TRBJ2-2; 7 nucleotides match TRBD2. The origin of this receptor is a young man with acute or convalescent COVID-19. Sequencing was performed on peripheral blood. CDR3 in amino acids: CALKGGESTGELFF. CDR3 nucleotide sequence: TGTGCCCTCAAGGGAGGGGAGAGCACCGGGGAGCTGTTTTTT.